A single sample is the source of the 26 T cell receptor beta chains below, sequenced in a study of shared clonotypes between healthy human individuals. Data came from immunoSEQ multiplex PCR; TCRdb stores just in-frame clones and leaves some out. The profile shows around 1,000,000 clones, around 77% of them singletons. The sample comprised memory CD4+ T cells from PBMCs. The sample's subset: CD45RA-negative fraction. These receptors were obtained from a man between 18 and 35 years old in good health. Some clones in this sample may be carry-over from other donors' samples.

Comments on this clone: Other nucleotide sequences from this sample produce the same CDR3. The V gene is TRBV18, the J gene TRBJ2-7; TRBD1 matches at 9 bases. Germline V lookup: CDR1 KGHSH, CDR2 LQKENI. The V gene end was trimmed by 3 bases and the J gene end by 1 base; junction bases not matched to a gene: 4. There are 15 residues in the CDR3. CDR3 in DNA: TGTGCCAGCTCACCCAGGACAGGGGATTCCTACGAGCAGTACTTC. Translating gives CASSPRTGDSYEQYF.

In this sample, this clone turned up once. This chain connects TRBV4-1 to TRBJ1-4, with 8 bases that match TRBD1. The CDR3 loop spans 15 amino acids. Germline values: CDR1 MGHRA, CDR2 YSYEKL. The J segment lost 6 bases and the V segment lost 3 bases, leaving 6 bases of the junction unmatched. CDR3 protein: CASSQADRGHEKLFF. The CDR3 bases are TGCGCCAGCAGCCAGGCCGACAGGGGACATGAAAAACTGTTTTTT.

This clone was detected only once. This chain links TRBV9 with TRBJ2-5; D remains ambiguous. CDR3 length: 14 amino acids. Germline CDR1 is SGDLS and CDR2 is YYNGEE. The V gene lost 0 bases and the J gene lost 2 bases, with 8 bases spanning the gap. The CDR3: CASSVGAEQETQYF. CDR3 coding DNA: TGTGCCAGCAGCGTAGGGGCAGAACAAGAGACCCAGTACTTC.

The chain is built from TRBV5-1 and TRBJ2-3, with D possibly TRBD1 on 6 matching bases. CDR1 and CDR2 from the germline V gene are SGHRS and YFSETQ. V was cut by 4 bases and J by 2 bases, with 14 bases left in between. CDR3 length: 15 amino acids. CDR3 residues: CASSSRTDITDTQYF. The CDR3 nucleotides read TGCGCCAGCAGCAGTCGGACAGACATCACAGATACGCAGTATTTT.

The genes are TRBV27 and TRBJ2-3, with TRBD2 matching over 13 bases. The length of the CDR3 is 16 residues. With 8 bases clipped from V and 5 bases from J, the junction kept 10 bases outside the gene matches. Germline CDR1 and CDR2: MNHEY and SMNVEV (reference sequence). DNA for the CDR3: TGTGCCAGCCGACCAACTAGCGGGAGGGCCAGAGATACGCAGTATTTT. This gives the protein CASRPTSGRARDTQYF.

This clone was observed once. The rearrangement joins TRBV10-3 to TRBJ2-1; 12 bases line up with TRBD2. Germline V CDR1 and CDR2: ENHRY, SYGVKD. Trimming cost V 6 bases and J 8 bases; bases outside gene matches: 8. CDR3 length equals 15 residues. In DNA, the CDR3 is TGTGCCATCAGCACATCTAGCGGGAGGGGACATGAGCAGTTCTTC. Protein product: CAISTSSGRGHEQFF.

V usage is TRBV7-3 and J usage is TRBJ1-1; no reliable D call. This CDR3 region has 16 residues. V was clipped by 2 bases and J by 1 base, with 14 bases between them. Germline V lookup: CDR1 SGHTA, CDR2 FQGTGA. Here the CDR3 reads CASSLLRQAQNTEAFF. CDR3 nucleotide sequence: TGTGCCAGCAGCTTACTGCGCCAGGCCCAGAACACTGAAGCTTTCTTT. Looking up the rest from reference TRBV7-3 and TRBJ1-1 gives the full variable domain: GAGVSQTPSNKVTEKGKYVELRCDPISGHTALYWYRQSLGQGPEFLIYFQGTGAADDSGLPNDRFFAVRPEGSVSTLKIQRTERGDSAVYLCASSLLRQAQNTEAFFGQGTRLTVV.

This clone was recorded once. The chain combines TRBV25-1 with TRBJ1-4; 9 positions agree with TRBD1. Losses at the gene ends were 6 bases for V and 8 bases for J; bases not matched to a gene: 10. Germline CDR1 and CDR2: MGHDK and SYGVNS. The CDR3 runs to 15 residues. The CDR3 protein is CASRRAGTGREKLFF. In DNA form, the CDR3 reads TGTGCCAGCAGAAGGGCGGGGACAGGGCGGGAAAAACTGTTTTTT.

In its sample, this clone was seen once. The rearrangement uses TRBV28 and TRBJ2-1, with D unclear. The CDR3 sequence is 13 residues long. Germline loops: CDR1 MDHEN, CDR2 SYDVKM. Deletions cut 7 bases from V and 10 bases from J, with 17 bases between. The DNA for the CDR3 is TGTGCCAGCAAGTTTCCCCGCGCGAGGGAGCAGTTCTTC. This translates into CASKFPRAREQFF.

The V gene is TRBV2, the J gene TRBJ1-1, with D maybe TRBD1 (5 bases). In germline, CDR1 is SNHLY, CDR2 FYNNEI. The CDR3 covers 13 residues. V was shortened by 6 bases and J by 2 bases, with 10 bases between the two germline ends. The CDR3: CASRITGNTEAFF. DNA for the CDR3: TGTGCCAGCAGGATTACAGGTAACACTGAAGCTTTCTTT.

This chain links TRBV28 with TRBJ1-2; TRBD1 matches at 9 bases. After removal of 5 bases from V and 8 bases from J, the junction contained 12 bases not matched to a gene. Germline-derived CDR1 and CDR2 are MDHEN and SYDVKM. The CDR3 extends over 15 amino acids. The CDR3 sequence: CASSIQQGAPRGYTF. The CDR3 DNA is TGTGCCAGCAGTATTCAACAGGGGGCGCCTAGAGGCTACACCTTC.

The chain joins TRBV15 to TRBJ2-1, with TRBD2 matching over 7 bases. The CDR3 consists of 15 residues. Germline assignment: CDR1 LNHNV and CDR2 YYDKDF (reference sequence). After removal of 1 base from V and 8 bases from J, the junction contained 8 bases not matched to a gene. The DNA for the CDR3 is TGTGCCACCAGCAGAGTTCTAGCGGTCGGCGATGAGCAGTTCTTC. Translation: CATSRVLAVGDEQFF. Supplemented by reference TRBV15 and TRBJ2-1, the full variable domain reads DAMVIQNPRYQVTQFGKPVTLSCSQTLNHNVMYWYQQKSSQAPKLLFHYYDKDFNNEADTPDNFQSRRPNTSFCFLDIRSPGLGDTAMYLCATSRVLAVGDEQFFGPGTRLTVL.

This clone was seen a handful of times. The rearrangement joins TRBV6-4 to TRBJ2-2; a possible D gene is TRBD1 (6 bases). Deletions cut 0 bases from V and 5 bases from J, with 10 bases between. CDR3 length: 15 residues. Germline V gene data show CDR1 as MRHNA and CDR2 as SNTAGT. The CDR3: CASSDSGTTTGELFF. The CDR3 DNA sequence: TGTGCCAGCAGTGACTCCGGGACAACAACCGGGGAGCTGTTTTTT.

The rearrangement uses TRBV29-1 and TRBJ2-5; TRBD2 might be the D (6 bases). The CDR3 has 14 residues. V was shortened by 2 bases and J by 2 bases, with 12 bases between the two germline ends. Per the germline V gene, CDR1 is SQVTM and CDR2 is ANQGSEA. The DNA of the CDR3 is TGCAGCGTTGAAAACAGGCGGGATCAAGAGACCCAGTACTTC. Translating gives CSVENRRDQETQYF.

The chain joins TRBV28 to TRBJ2-1; tentative D call: TRBD1 (5 bases). CDR3 length: 16 amino acids. CDR1 and CDR2 (germline): MDHEN, SYDVKM. Trimming stripped 6 bases from V and 1 base from J, with 16 bases between. The CDR3 nucleotides are TGTGCCAGCAGGCCCTTTAGGGGTGGTTCCTACAATGAGCAGTTCTTC. Its translation: CASRPFRGGSYNEQFF.

In the case of this clone: This may be a read error, as it is one base from a much larger clone. The chain recombines TRBV6-1 with TRBJ2-6; D may correspond to TRBD1 or TRBD2 (5 bases each). The V and J ends lost 6 bases and 0 bases respectively, with 9 bases between them. This CDR3 is built from 15 residues. Germline V CDR1 and CDR2: MNHNS, SASEGT. CDR3 nucleotide sequence: TGTGCCAGCAGCGGGGCCGACTCTGGGGCCAACGTCCTGACTTTC. Its translation: CASSGADSGANVLTF.

The gene calls are TRBV6-6 and TRBJ2-4; TRBD2 matches 7 bases. The trim removed 2 bases at V and 8 bases at J, leaving 12 bases unmatched. The CDR3 has 16 residues. Germline V gene lookup returns CDR1 MNHNY and CDR2 SVGAGI (reference sequence). The CDR3 is CASSYPPGGMGDIQYF. The CDR3 coding sequence is TGTGCCAGCAGTTACCCCCCGGGAGGCATGGGGGACATTCAGTACTTC.

The CDR3 region is CASSQGRANRANEQFF. The CDR3 bases are TGCGCCAGCAGCCAAGGGAGAGCTAACAGGGCAAATGAGCAGTTCTTC. The V gene is TRBV4-3, the J gene TRBJ2-1, with a tentative D call TRBD1 (6 bases). The germline V and J ends were trimmed by 1 base and 7 bases, with 17 bases remaining between them. Germline V CDR1 and CDR2: LGHNA, YSLEER. The CDR3 spans 16 residues.

The chain couples TRBV6-6 to TRBJ1-1; TRBD1 matches at 7 bases. CDR3 length equals 13 residues. CDR1 is MNHNY, CDR2 SVGAGI, per germline (reference sequence). V was pared by 5 bases and J by 7 bases, with 7 bases of the junction left unmatched. CDR3: CASSLTGADEAFF. The CDR3 bases are TGTGCCAGCAGTCTAACAGGGGCGGATGAAGCTTTCTTT.

This clone has only one observation. The CDR3 bases are TGTGCCAGCAGTCCTCGTCCGGGACTAGAATCCTACAATGAGCAGTTCTTC. Its translation is CASSPRPGLESYNEQFF. The chain carries TRBV5-6 and TRBJ2-1, with 8 bases that match TRBD2. V gave up 5 bases and J gave up 1 base; unmatched junction bases: 11. Germline V gene data show CDR1 as SGHDT and CDR2 as YYEEEE. The CDR3 is 17 amino acids.

V gene TRBV28 combines with J gene TRBJ2-3, with 8 nucleotides matching TRBD2. Germline V lookup: CDR1 MDHEN, CDR2 SYDVKM. CDR3 size: 15 residues. V trimming: 5 bases; J trimming: 7 bases; junction bases outside the gene matches: 11. CDR3 region: CASSPPGLVPHTQYF. In nucleotides, the CDR3 is TGTGCCAGCAGTCCTCCGGGACTAGTTCCCCATACGCAGTATTTT.

This chain uses TRBV14 with TRBJ2-2; D might be TRBD1 (6 bases). With 0 bases removed from V and 5 bases from J, the gap between germline ends came to 10 bases. Germline values: CDR1 SGHDN, CDR2 FVKESK. The length of the CDR3 is 15 residues. The CDR3 loop is CASSQENRDTGELFF. The CDR3 DNA reads TGTGCCAGCAGCCAAGAAAACAGGGATACCGGGGAGCTGTTTTTT.

For this clone: Other DNA sequences in the sample encode the same CDR3. The V call is TRBV2, the J call TRBJ2-7, with a tentative D call TRBD2 (5 bases). CDR3 length equals 11 residues. The germline V gene has CDR1 SNHLY and CDR2 FYNNEI. With 6 bases removed from V and 3 bases from J, the gap between germline ends came to 6 bases. In DNA, the CDR3 is TGTGCCAGCAGCGACTACTACGAGCAGTACTTC. Its translation: CASSDYYEQYF.

The chain is built from TRBV6-1 and TRBJ2-7; D is perhaps TRBD1 (5 bases). The CDR3 extends over 15 amino acids. Germline V CDR1 and CDR2: MNHNS, SASEGT. Deletions cut 4 bases from V and 2 bases from J, with 15 bases between. The CDR3 protein is CASSAGHMGAYEQYF. The CDR3 DNA follows: TGTGCCAGCAGTGCAGGACATATGGGCGCCTACGAGCAGTACTTC.

The V gene is TRBV7-2, the J gene TRBJ2-7; TRBD2 aligns across 12 bases. V lost 5 bases to trimming and J lost 12 bases; unmatched junction nucleotides: 8. This CDR3 has 13 amino acids. The germline V gene has CDR1 SGHTA and CDR2 FQGNSA. Written as DNA, the CDR3 is TGTGCCAGCAGCCTGGGACTAGCGGGCGTACCGTACTTC. Encoded protein: CASSLGLAGVPYF.

The V call is TRBV12-5, the J call TRBJ2-2; D is possibly TRBD1 (6 bases). This CDR3 comprises 15 residues. V lost 6 bases and J 1 base, leaving 12 bases between the germline ends. CDR1 LGHNT and CDR2 FRNRAP come from the germline V gene. CDR3 sequence: CASGQATGNTGELFF. The DNA of the CDR3 is TGTGCTAGTGGACAGGCGACAGGGAACACCGGGGAGCTGTTTTTT.